Listed below are T cell receptor beta chains from one sample, sequenced in a study of blood T cells in healthy people across ages. TCRdb called the 5' RACE reads again in MiXCR, with one record for every CDR3 protein. The data hold about 1,400,000 distinct CDR3 sequences, with about 43% observed a single time. Input material: blood. Receptors were obtained from a woman younger than 35 in good health. CDR3s include the opening cysteine and the closing phenylalanine or tryptophan. A D gene is named only where the DNA matches it firmly. A clone size is listed for some rows: how often the clone was seen (once, few, many), or a class if it is expanded.

V gene	clone size	J gene	D gene	CDR3 DNA	CDR3 protein
TRBV27	NA	TRBJ1-2	TRBD1	TGTGCCAGCAGCCGTGATACAGGGGGCACGACTAACTATGGCTACACCTTC	CASSRDTGGTTNYGYTF
TRBV5-5	NA	TRBJ2-1	TRBD1	TGTGCCAGCAGTGACAGGGGTGGGAGCAATGAGCAGTTCTTC	CASSDRGGSNEQFF
TRBV4-1	few	TRBJ2-5	TRBD2	TGCGCCAGCAGCTGGGGGAGGGATTGGGAGACCCAGTACTTC	CASSWGRDWETQYF
TRBV6-5	NA	TRBJ2-5	TRBD1	TGTGCCAGCAAAGGACAGGGGCGAGAGACCCAGTACTTC	CASKGQGRETQYF
TRBV7-8	NA	TRBJ1-2	NA	TGTGCCAGCAGCTTAGCGTTAGGGGAAGGCTACACCTTC	CASSLALGEGYTF
TRBV6-5	few	TRBJ2-1	TRBD2	TGTGCCAGCAGTTACGCAGGGCAGCTAGCGGGAGGGCCTAGGTACAATGAGCAGTTCTTC	CASSYAGQLAGGPRYNEQFF
TRBV12-3/TRBV12-4	NA	TRBJ2-1	TRBD2	TGTGCCAGCAGTAGGGGACTAGCGGGAGGAAACTACAATGAGCAGTTCTTC	CASSRGLAGGNYNEQFF
TRBV10-3	many	TRBJ2-3	NA	TGTGCCATAGGAACCGGCAATACGCAGTATTTT	CAIGTGNTQYF
TRBV29-1	few	TRBJ2-7	NA	TGCAGCGTTGAAGTCGGACAATACGAGCAGTACTTC	CSVEVGQYEQYF
TRBV3-1	NA	TRBJ2-7	NA	TGTGCCAGCAGCCAAGAGGTCCCGTACGAGCAGTACTTC	CASSQEVPYEQYF
TRBV5-1	NA	TRBJ1-1	TRBD1	TGCGCCAGCAGCTTGATCAGGACAGGGATGAACACTGAAGCTTTCTTT	CASSLIRTGMNTEAFF
TRBV6-5	few	TRBJ2-7	TRBD1	TGTGCCAGCAGCCTGGGACAGGAATACTACGAGCAGTACTTC	CASSLGQEYYEQYF
TRBV4-1	NA	TRBJ1-2	NA	TGCGCCGGCAGCCAAGATGCGAGTGGCTACACCTTC	CAGSQDASGYTF
TRBV18	NA	TRBJ1-4	TRBD1	TGTGCCAGCTCACCCGGGACAGATTATAATGAAAAACTGTTTTTT	CASSPGTDYNEKLFF
TRBV12-3/TRBV12-4	NA	TRBJ1-6	NA	TGTGCCAGCAGTTTATCTAAAGGAGACCAACCCCTCCACTTT	CASSLSKGDQPLHF
TRBV12-3/TRBV12-4	once	TRBJ2-7	TRBD2	TGTGCCAGCAGCCTAGCGGGAGGGCCCCACAATGAGCAGTACTTC	CASSLAGGPHNEQYF
TRBV7-2	NA	TRBJ2-7	NA	TGTGCCAGCAGCCCTGACCCTTTTGGGTACGAGCAGTACTTC	CASSPDPFGYEQYF
TRBV10-3	NA	TRBJ2-2	NA	TGTGCCATCAGGGCAGGGGTGATCGGGGAGCTGTTTTTT	CAIRAGVIGELFF
TRBV27	NA	TRBJ2-7	NA	TGTGCCACTCTTCCCGGGACACCCTCGGGCAACGAGCAGTACTTC	CATLPGTPSGNEQYF
TRBV25-1	few	TRBJ2-7	NA	TGTGCCAGCAGTGAGGGGGGCCAAAAATCCTACGAGCAGTACTTC	CASSEGGQKSYEQYF
TRBV6-2/TRBV6-3	NA	TRBJ2-4	NA	TGTGCCAGCAGTCCACCTCATTGGTTTTCAATAGCCAAAAACATTCAGTACTTC	CASSPPHWFSIAKNIQYF
TRBV4-1	NA	TRBJ2-7	NA	TGCGCCAGCAGCCAAGAAAAACGGAGGGCCCCCTACGAGCAGTACTTC	CASSQEKRRAPYEQYF
TRBV20-1	NA	TRBJ1-2	NA	TGCAGTGCTATTCCCTTAGGGGCGGATGGCTATGGCTACACCTTC	CSAIPLGADGYGYTF
TRBV4-2	few	TRBJ2-5	NA	TGTGCCAGCAGCCAGGTACAAGGGGCCGCCGTTCAAGAGACCCAGTACTTC	CASSQVQGAAVQETQYF
TRBV11-2	NA	TRBJ1-5	NA	TGTGCCAGCAGCTTAGGTGTTGTCAGGGATTCAAATCAGCCCCAGCATTTT	CASSLGVVRDSNQPQHF
TRBV10-1	once	TRBJ2-1	TRBD2	TGCGCCAGCAGTGAGTCGAGGACTAGCGTGGATGAGCAGTTCTTC	CASSESRTSVDEQFF
TRBV7-8	NA	TRBJ1-1	NA	TGTGCCAGCATCCAAGATGGGGGGCGGGGGTTGAACACTGAAGCTTTCTTC	CASIQDGGRGLNTEAFF
TRBV6-6	NA	TRBJ2-4	TRBD2	TGTGCCAGCAGTTATACTAGCGGGACTCCTGGCCAAAGCATTCAGTACTTC	CASSYTSGTPGQSIQYF
TRBV6-1	NA	TRBJ2-3	TRBD2	TGTGCCAGCAGCCGATCCGTTCTAGCGGGGGGTAGCACAGATACGCAGTATTTT	CASSRSVLAGGSTDTQYF
TRBV3-1	few	TRBJ2-1	TRBD2	TGTGCCAGCAGCCAGACAGCGGGGGGGCCACGCAATGAGCAGTTCTTC	CASSQTAGGPRNEQFF
TRBV29-1	few	TRBJ2-5	TRBD2	TGCAGCGACCTAGCGGGGGAGACCCAGTACTTC	CSDLAGETQYF
TRBV5-6	NA	TRBJ2-3	NA	TGTGCCAGCACCTTGCCGAGCGTTGGGTTGGATACGCAGTATTTT	CASTLPSVGLDTQYF
TRBV20-1	NA	TRBJ2-1	TRBD2	TGCAGTGCTGGCGAACTTAGCGGGGGGTCGCCCGACAATGAGCAGTTCTTC	CSAGELSGGSPDNEQFF
TRBV12-3/TRBV12-4	NA	TRBJ1-6	TRBD1	TGTGCCAGCAGCAACGGACAGGGAAGTTCACCCCTCCACTTT	CASSNGQGSSPLHF
TRBV27	few	TRBJ2-7	NA	TGTGCCAGCAGTTTATCGCGCGCCAGGGACGAGCAGTACTTC	CASSLSRARDEQYF
TRBV4-1	NA	TRBJ2-5	NA	TGCGCCAGCAGCCAAGTCGGGGTTTCGGCGATCGGAGAGACCCAGTACTTC	CASSQVGVSAIGETQYF
TRBV29-1	few	TRBJ1-2	TRBD1	TGCAGCGTTGAACCGGACAGGGGGCGGGCCTATGGCTACACCTTC	CSVEPDRGRAYGYTF
TRBV9	NA	TRBJ1-5	NA	TGTGCCAGCAGCGTAGTCACGGAGGGAGACAATCAGCCCCAGCATTTT	CASSVVTEGDNQPQHF
TRBV20-1	NA	TRBJ2-7	TRBD2	TGCAGTGCTAGAGGTCCTAGCGGGGTCTGGGGTGAGCAGTACTTC	CSARGPSGVWGEQYF
TRBV27	NA	TRBJ1-2	TRBD1	TGTGCCAGCAGCGCCGGGACAGGCGGGCAAGAGGGCTACACCTTC	CASSAGTGGQEGYTF
TRBV6-6	NA	TRBJ1-2	NA	TGTGCCAGCAATCTAGACAGAGACTATGGCTACACCTTC	CASNLDRDYGYTF
TRBV11-2	NA	TRBJ2-3	NA	TGTGCCAGCAGCCCTCAGAGCGGTCGCACAGATACGCAGTATTTT	CASSPQSGRTDTQYF
TRBV6-1	few	TRBJ1-5	NA	TGTGCCAGCAGAATCAATCAGCCCCAGCATTTT	CASRINQPQHF
TRBV5-5	NA	TRBJ1-4	NA	TGTGCCAGCAGCTTGCAGGGAACTAATGAAAAACTGTTTTTT	CASSLQGTNEKLFF
TRBV7-9	few	TRBJ1-1	TRBD1	TGTGCCAGCAGTTCGGGACAGGTGAACACTGAAGCTTTCTTT	CASSSGQVNTEAFF
TRBV20-1	NA	TRBJ2-7	TRBD2	TGCGGTGCCAGATTGACTAGCGGGAACTACGAGCAGTACTTC	CGARLTSGNYEQYF
TRBV12-5	few	TRBJ2-5	NA	TGTGCTAGTGGTACTCGGGAGACCCAGTACTTC	CASGTRETQYF
TRBV10-3	few	TRBJ2-1	NA	TGTGCCATCAGTGCTGTGGGTGAGGAAAATGAGCAGTTCTTC	CAISAVGEENEQFF
TRBV20-1	NA	TRBJ2-1	TRBD2	TGCAGTGCACTTAGGACTAGCGGGAGGGTCTTGGGTTACAATGAGCAGTTCTTC	CSALRTSGRVLGYNEQFF
TRBV2	NA	TRBJ2-3	TRBD2	TGTGCCAGCAGGAAAGGACTAGCGGGAGGGCGCGTAGATACGCAGTATTTT	CASRKGLAGGRVDTQYF
TRBV9	NA	TRBJ1-1	NA	TGTGCCAGCAGCGCGTCCGGTGGGGGGGGGACTGAAGCTTTCTTT	CASSASGGGGTEAFF
TRBV29-1	NA	TRBJ2-2	TRBD2	TGCAGCGTTGTGGCGGGGGGTTACACCGGGGAGCTGTTTTTT	CSVVAGGYTGELFF
TRBV6-1	NA	TRBJ2-7	NA	TGTGCCAGCATTGAGGACGAACACTACGAGCAGTACTTC	CASIEDEHYEQYF
TRBV19	few	TRBJ2-7	TRBD1	TGTGCCAGTAGTGAACAGGGGGCGGAGGAGCAGTACTTC	CASSEQGAEEQYF
TRBV12-5	NA	TRBJ2-6	NA	TGCGCTAGTGGGTTTTTCTCTCCTGGGGCCAACGTCCTGACTTTC	CASGFFSPGANVLTF
TRBV29-1	NA	TRBJ1-2	NA	TGCAGCGTTGGAGGCGGGGTTAACTATGGCTACACCTTC	CSVGGGVNYGYTF
TRBV7-2	NA	TRBJ2-2	NA	TGTGCCAGCAGCCTGACAGGTTATCACACCGGGGAGCTGTTTTTT	CASSLTGYHTGELFF